The rows below give T cell receptor beta chains drawn from one sample of a study of read filtering for tumor transcriptome and immune sequencing. Via MiXCR, TCRdb re-called the reads, giving one row per CDR3 protein. The sample yields some 48,000 distinct CDR3 sequences, about 19% seen once. The sample comprised a population of CD138-negative cells sorted from bone marrow. Receptor source: a donor older than 35 with multiple myeloma. CDR3s include the opening cysteine and the closing phenylalanine or tryptophan. D genes are given only for firm matches. The size field is filled for only some rows; it gives once, few, many or a size class.

size	D	V	J	CDR3	DNA
many	TRBD2	TRBV27	TRBJ2-1	CASSLASSGRWGEQFF	TGTGCCAGCAGTTTAGCGTCTAGCGGGAGATGGGGTGAGCAGTTCTTC
many	.	TRBV29-1	TRBJ2-7	CSVEIARSAYEQYF	TGCAGCGTTGAGATCGCCCGATCCGCCTACGAGCAGTACTTC
many	.	TRBV5-1	TRBJ1-1	CASSLGMNTEAFF	TGCGCCAGCAGCTTGGGAATGAACACTGAAGCTTTCTTT
many	TRBD1	TRBV5-5	TRBJ2-5	CASSLAVTGGWETQYF	TGTGCCAGCAGCTTGGCAGTCACAGGGGGCTGGGAGACCCAGTACTTC
.	.	TRBV27	TRBJ1-1	CASSSMTGANTEAFF	TGTGCCAGCAGTTCAATGACAGGAGCAAACACTGAAGCTTTCTTT
many	TRBD1	TRBV29-1	TRBJ2-5	CSVGTGGRETQYF	TGCAGCGTTGGTACAGGGGGCCGAGAGACCCAGTACTTC
many	TRBD2	TRBV5-1	TRBJ2-1	CASRKVAGGPYNEQFF	TGCGCCAGCAGGAAGGTAGCGGGAGGCCCTTACAATGAGCAGTTCTTC
few	TRBD2	TRBV20-1	TRBJ2-7	CSAISGSKNEQYF	TGCAGTGCTATTAGCGGGAGTAAGAACGAGCAGTACTTC
few	.	TRBV7-2	TRBJ1-3	CASSRDSWGNTIYF	TGTGCCAGCAGTCGAGATAGTTGGGGAAACACCATATATTTT
many	TRBD2	TRBV20-1	TRBJ2-3	CSARVAPGLAEVDTQYF	TGCAGTGCTAGAGTGGCTCCAGGACTAGCGGAAGTAGATACGCAGTATTTT
many	.	TRBV6-5	TRBJ1-2	CASSYGYRGTLHYGYTF	TGTGCCAGCAGTTACGGCTATAGGGGAACACTTCACTATGGCTACACCTTC
many	.	TRBV9	TRBJ2-5	CASSRGGQQETQYF	TGTGCCAGCAGCCGGGGGGGACAGCAAGAGACCCAGTACTTC
many	TRBD1	TRBV5-1	TRBJ2-1	CASSTRQGVGNEQFF	TGCGCCAGCAGCACCCGACAGGGGGTGGGCAATGAGCAGTTCTTC
.	.	TRBV5-1	TRBJ2-7	CASAGLRDPYEQYF	TGCGCCAGCGCGGGGTTAAGGGACCCCTACGAGCAGTACTTC
many	.	TRBV7-2	TRBJ2-1	CASSPGSGGRNEQFF	TGTGCCAGCAGTCCAGGGTCTGGGGGCCGTAATGAGCAGTTCTTC
many	.	TRBV29-1	TRBJ2-7	CSVEGGGESEQYF	TGCAGCGTTGAAGGGGGAGGCGAAAGCGAGCAGTACTTC
many	TRBD1	TRBV9	TRBJ2-1	CASSVGGQSYNEQFF	TGTGCCAGCAGCGTAGGGGGACAGAGTTACAATGAGCAGTTCTTC
.	.	TRBV5-1	TRBJ1-2	CASSLGPGTGYTF	TGCGCCAGCAGCTTGGGCCCAGGGACCGGCTACACCTTC
.	.	TRBV27	TRBJ1-2	CASSSRGSYGYTF	TGTGCCAGCAGTAGCAGGGGCAGCTATGGCTACACCTTC
many	.	TRBV6-2/TRBV6-3	TRBJ2-6	CASTDRSSGANVLTF	TGTGCCAGCACCGACAGGAGCTCTGGGGCCAACGTCCTGACTTTC